These 18 T cell receptor beta chains were sequenced from one sample in a study of cytotoxic CD8 clonotypes in ibrutinib-treated CLL. TCRdb keeps only in-frame clones here, not all; method: immunoSEQ multiplex PCR. Among over 100,000 clones listed, about 50% were seen once. The sequencing here drew on PBMCs, taken after 24 months of ibrutinib treatment. The receptors shown here come from a human donor with chronic lymphocytic leukemia.

The rearrangement joins TRBV7-2 to TRBJ1-1; D is uncertain. This CDR3 has 12 residues. From germline, CDR1 is SGHTA and CDR2 FQGNSA. V was pared by 4 bases and J by 5 bases, with 8 bases between. The CDR3 loop is CASSSLGTEAFF. The CDR3 DNA reads TGTGCCAGCAGCTCTTTAGGAACTGAAGCTTTCTTT.

This clone has only a few counts. The rearrangement joins TRBV28 to TRBJ2-7; the match to TRBD1 covers 7 bases. Germline trimming cut 2 bases from V and 2 bases from J; bases unmatched to any gene: 3. CDR3 length: 14 residues. In germline, CDR1 is MDHEN, CDR2 SYDVKM. The CDR3 spells CASSLGTVPYEQYF. The CDR3 nucleotides are TGTGCCAGCAGTTTAGGGACAGTCCCCTACGAGCAGTACTTC.

This rearrangement joins TRBV5-1 to TRBJ1-2; the match to TRBD1 covers 11 bases. Germline CDR1 reads SGHRS; CDR2 reads YFSETQ. This CDR3 spans 15 amino acids. V lost 0 bases and J lost 7; bases outside the gene matches: 5. The CDR3 DNA is TGCGCCAGCAGCTTGGAGGGACAGGGGGTAGGTGGCTACACCTTC. As protein: CASSLEGQGVGGYTF. Complete variable domain (other parts from reference TRBV5-1 and TRBJ1-2): KAGVTQTPRYLIKTRGQQVTLSCSPISGHRSVSWYQQTPGQGLQFLFEYFSETQRNKGNFPGRFSGRQFSNSRSEMNVSTLELGDSALYLCASSLEGQGVGGYTFGSGTRLTVV.

In this sample, this clone turned up once. The genes are TRBV7-3 and TRBJ2-2; possible D gene TRBD1, 6 bases. Per the germline V gene, CDR1 is SGHTA and CDR2 is FQGTGA. The CDR3 loop spans 16 amino acids. V was cut by 5 bases and J by 7 bases, with 20 bases left in between. CDR3 coding DNA: TGTGCCAGCAGCATTAGACAGGCTGGTTTGAGCGGGGAGCTGTTTTTT. The encoded protein is CASSIRQAGLSGELFF.

This rearrangement joins TRBV18 to TRBJ2-5; no clear D gene. The CDR3 covers 12 residues. From germline, CDR1 is KGHSH and CDR2 LQKENI. Trimming pared 6 bases from V and 1 base from J, leaving 6 bases between. This CDR3 reads CASSTVQETQYF. Written as DNA, the CDR3 is TGTGCCAGCTCCACCGTCCAAGAGACCCAGTACTTC.

The chain employs TRBV30 and TRBJ1-2; no reliable D call. The CDR3 has 13 amino acids. V gave up 4 bases and J gave up 8 bases, with 17 bases separating them. Per germline, CDR1 GTSNPN and CDR2 SVGIG (reference sequence). As DNA, the CDR3 is TGTGCCTGGACCATCTCGAGAGGCGGGGGCTACACCTTC. Its protein is CAWTISRGGGYTF.

The chain joins TRBV19 to TRBJ2-1; TRBD1 or TRBD2 may be the D gene (6 bases each). The CDR3 has 15 amino acids. Looked up from germline, CDR1 is LNHDA and CDR2 is SQIVND (reference sequence). V dropped 6 bases and J dropped 6 bases, with 18 bases sitting between them. CDR3 DNA: TGTGCCAGTAGCAGCGCCGGGGGCGCGATCAATGAGCAGTTCTTC. Amino acid sequence: CASSSAGGAINEQFF.

The genes are TRBV13 and TRBJ2-3; 12 positions agree with TRBD1. V shed 6 bases and J 1 base; nucleotides not matched to a gene: 2. The CDR3 is 15 amino acids. The germline V gene has CDR1 PRHDT and CDR2 FYEKMQ (reference sequence). CDR3 in amino acids: CASSRDRGRTDTQYF. Written as DNA, the CDR3 is TGTGCCAGCAGTCGGGACAGGGGGCGCACAGATACGCAGTATTTT.

The chain links TRBV30 to TRBJ1-2; TRBD1 matches 9 bases. CDR1 GTSNPN and CDR2 SVGIG come from the germline V gene (reference sequence). The CDR3 is 14 amino acids. Losses at the gene ends were 3 bases for V and 7 bases for J; bases not matched to a gene: 9. CDR3 DNA sequence: TGTGCCTGGAGCGGAGAACTGGGACAGGGTGGCTACACCTTC. Protein sequence: CAWSGELGQGGYTF.

This clone was counted only a few times. The chain has TRBV5-1 and TRBJ1-1; D might be TRBD1 (6 bases). This CDR3 region has 15 residues. CDR1 SGHRS and CDR2 YFSETQ come from the germline V gene. Trimming removed 5 bases from V and 1 base from J, with 15 bases in between. In nucleotides, the CDR3 is TGCGCCAGCAGGCTCCCTCGAGGGGGGAACACTGAAGCTTTCTTT. It translates to CASRLPRGGNTEAFF.

The chain uses TRBV27 and TRBJ2-5; 8 bases map to TRBD2. V gave up 2 bases and J gave up 4 bases; unmatched junction bases: 9. Germline values: CDR1 MNHEY, CDR2 SMNVEV (reference sequence). This CDR3 contains 16 residues. CDR3 bases: TGTGCCAGCAGTTTAGGGGCCGGGGGGGGCCGAGAGACCCAGTACTTC. It translates to CASSLGAGGGRETQYF.

The V gene is TRBV29-1, the J gene TRBJ1-4; maybe TRBD1 (6 bases). Looked up from germline, CDR1 is SQVTM and CDR2 is ANQGSEA. Trimming left V 7 bases short and J 6 bases short, with 12 bases between. The length of the CDR3 is 12 residues. This CDR3 is CSGGAGDEKLFF. CDR3 bases: TGCAGCGGGGGCGCAGGGGATGAAAAACTGTTTTTT.

V and J are TRBV6-6 and TRBJ1-3; perhaps TRBD1 as D (5 bases). V shed 5 bases and J shed 4 bases, with 15 bases lying between them. There are 15 residues in the CDR3. Per germline, CDR1 MNHNY and CDR2 SVGAGI (reference sequence). The CDR3 DNA sequence: TGTGCCAGCAGTCAGGGAACCACGAGAGGAAACACCATATATTTT. Translating gives CASSQGTTRGNTIYF.

The chain couples TRBV30 to TRBJ1-1, with D possibly TRBD1 on 6 matching bases. Germline values: CDR1 GTSNPN, CDR2 SVGIG (reference sequence). The ends were cut back, 2 bases at V and 2 bases at J, with 12 bases in the middle. The CDR3 is 14 residues long. The CDR3 nucleotides are TGTGCCTGGAGTCTTGGGGGGCTTAACACTGAAGCTTTCTTT. Protein product: CAWSLGGLNTEAFF.

There are a few counts of this clone. This chain connects TRBV9 to TRBJ1-4; D unresolved. Trimming left V 0 bases short and J 0 bases short, with 6 bases between. The CDR3 runs 15 residues. Germline V gives CDR1 SGDLS, CDR2 YYNGEE. The CDR3 DNA is TGTGCCAGCAGCGTAGGGGAGGCAACTAATGAAAAACTGTTTTTT. Protein: CASSVGEATNEKLFF.

This chain links TRBV30 with TRBJ2-5; tentatively, D is TRBD2 (6 bases). The CDR3 is made up of 13 amino acids. CDR1 is GTSNPN, CDR2 SVGIG, per germline (reference sequence). V was pared by 7 bases and J by 5 bases, with 17 bases between. The CDR3 DNA follows: TGTGCCTTTCCTCGAAGGGAGGAGGAGACCCAGTACTTC. Protein product: CAFPRREEETQYF.

V usage is TRBV9 and J usage is TRBJ2-2; D is undetermined. The CDR3 consists of 18 residues. CDR1 is SGDLS, CDR2 YYNGEE, per germline. Trimming shortened V by 0 bases and J by 0 bases, and 15 bases separated the two germline ends. The CDR3 DNA follows: TGTGCCAGCAGCGTAGACCCCCCGGACCGACCGAACACCGGGGAGCTGTTTTTT. Its translation is CASSVDPPDRPNTGELFF.

The chain recombines TRBV10-2 with TRBJ2-7; D may be TRBD1 (6 bases). Germline-derived CDR1 and CDR2 are WSHSY and SAAADI. The CDR3 contains 14 residues. The V end lost 0 bases, the J end lost 5 bases, and 11 bases lay between the germline ends. The CDR3 nucleotides read TGCGCCAGCAGTGAGTCCCACAGGGCCAACGAGCAGTACTTC. Its translation is CASSESHRANEQYF.